This is a list of T cell receptor beta chains from one sample in a study of blood T cells in healthy people across ages. TCRdb passed the 5' RACE reads through MiXCR, listing each CDR3 protein once. This table holds around 650,000 distinct CDR3 sequences, approximately 40% found once. Source material: blood. The source is a man older than 75 in good health. CDR3s include the opening cysteine and the closing phenylalanine or tryptophan. A D gene is named only where the DNA matches it firmly. A clone size is listed for some rows: how often the clone was seen (once, few, many), or a class if it is expanded.

>-|TRBJ2-7|TRBV29-1|many
TGCAGCGTTGTCACAGTCCTGGGAGACGAGCAGTACTTC
CSVVTVLGDEQYF
>-|TRBJ2-5|TRBV28|-
TGTGCCAGCAGTGCCGGGACAACCGAGACCCAGTACTTC
CASSAGTTETQYF
>-|TRBJ1-6|TRBV7-8|-
TGTGCCAGCAGCTTCGAGGGACTAGGCTATAATTCACCCCTCCACTTT
CASSFEGLGYNSPLHF
>-|TRBJ2-3|TRBV29-1|-
TGCAGCGGGGGGAAGGCAGATACGCAGTATTTT
CSGGKADTQYF
>TRBD2|TRBJ2-7|TRBV13|-
TGTGCCAACAGCCCGGGGACTAGCGGGGACCAGTACTTC
CANSPGTSGDQYF
>TRBD1|TRBJ2-2|TRBV27|-
TGTGCCAGCAGTTTATTCGGGACAGGGGACACCGGGGAGCTGTTTTTT
CASSLFGTGDTGELFF
>TRBD1|TRBJ2-1|TRBV29-1|-
TGCAGCTCTGGGGGACAGGCGGGACTCTACAATGAGCAGTTCTTC
CSSGGQAGLYNEQFF
>-|TRBJ1-4|TRBV5-1|once
TGCGCCAGCAGCCCGGGGGGTGGCAGTGAAAAACTGTTTTTT
CASSPGGGSEKLFF
>-|TRBJ2-3|TRBV6-6|-
TGTGCCAGCCGAGGGCAGCCTAAGACAGATACGCAGTATTTT
CASRGQPKTDTQYF
>-|TRBJ2-6|TRBV7-2|-
TGTGCCAGCAGCTCAGTAATGGGCTCTGGGGCCAACGTCCTGACTTTC
CASSSVMGSGANVLTF
>TRBD2|TRBJ2-1|TRBV11-3|-
TGTGCCAGCAGCTTAGTCGGACTAGCGGGCAATGAGCAGTTCTTT
CASSLVGLAGNEQFF
>-|TRBJ2-6|TRBV20-1|few
TGCAGTGCTACCACTCCAATCTCTGGGGCCAACGTCCTGACTTTC
CSATTPISGANVLTF
>TRBD2|TRBJ2-5|TRBV9|-
TGTGCCAGCAGCACCCCCAGCGGGGGGCAAGAGACCCAGTACTTC
CASSTPSGGQETQYF
>-|TRBJ2-3|TRBV6-2/TRBV6-3|-
TGTGCCAGCACCAACTCGGCCAGAAGAAGCACAGATACGCAGTATTTT
CASTNSARRSTDTQYF
>-|TRBJ2-7|TRBV27|-
TGTGCCAGCAGGGGGATGGGCCTACAGAATGCCCACGAGCAGTACTTC
CASRGMGLQNAHEQYF
>TRBD2|TRBJ2-1|TRBV7-3|-
TGTGCCAGCAGCTTAACGTTCCTAGCGGGAGCTACGGGGGAGCAGTTCTTC
CASSLTFLAGATGEQFF
>-|TRBJ1-1|TRBV2|-
TGTGCCAGCACCCTCCTTGTGGGGGCCCCGGGGACTGAAGCTTTCTTT
CASTLLVGAPGTEAFF
>-|TRBJ2-5|TRBV6-2/TRBV6-3|few
TGTGCCAGCAGCCCGGCAGACAAGACCCAGTACTTC
CASSPADKTQYF
>TRBD2|TRBJ2-7|TRBV20-1|-
TGCAGTGCTTCGTCCGGGACTAGCGGAACCTACGGGCAGTACTTC
CSASSGTSGTYGQYF
>-|TRBJ2-2|TRBV7-2|-
TGTGCCAGCAGCTTAGTGCAGATCGGGGAGCTGTTTTTT
CASSLVQIGELFF
>-|TRBJ1-2|TRBV2|few
TGTGCCAGCAAGGAGGGTTGGACAGCTGGCTACACCTTC
CASKEGWTAGYTF
>-|TRBJ1-1|TRBV2|few
TGTGCCAGCAGGCGACAGTCTATTGGTGGCACTGAAGCTTTCTTT
CASRRQSIGGTEAFF
>TRBD2|TRBJ2-5|TRBV27|few
TGTGCCAGCAGTTTAGGATATGGGACTAGCGAAAAAGAGACCCAGTACTTC
CASSLGYGTSEKETQYF
>TRBD2|TRBJ2-5|TRBV18|-
TGTGCCAGCTCACCTCCACTAGCGGGGGAAGAGACCCAGTACTTC
CASSPPLAGEETQYF
>TRBD1|TRBJ2-5|TRBV6-5|-
TGTGCCAGCAGTTACTCGACCGGACAGGGGACAGAGACCCAGTACTTC
CASSYSTGQGTETQYF
>-|TRBJ2-1|TRBV6-4|-
TGTGCCAGCAGAGGACCCCTTCCCACCAATGAGCAGTTCTTC
CASRGPLPTNEQFF
>-|TRBJ2-7|TRBV20-1|-
TGCAGTGGGGTGGTGGGCCAGGACTACGAGCAGTACTTC
CSGVVGQDYEQYF
>-|TRBJ2-5|TRBV30|-
TGTGCCTGGAGTGTGTCGGCAGGGTGGGAGACCCAGTACTTC
CAWSVSAGWETQYF
>TRBD1|TRBJ1-1|TRBV10-1|-
TGCGCCAGCAGTGATCCAGGGGGCACTGAAGCTTTCTTT
CASSDPGGTEAFF
>TRBD1|TRBJ2-7|TRBV20-1|few
TGCAGTGCAAGACAGGGGGCGCTGACCGAGCAGTACTTC
CSARQGALTEQYF
>-|TRBJ1-2|TRBV7-8|-
TGTGCCAGCAGCTTAGCGAGGGGAGTTAACTATGGCTACACCTTC
CASSLARGVNYGYTF
>-|TRBJ2-2|TRBV5-1|few
TGCGCCAGCAGCCAGGACTGGGGGACCGGGGAGCTGTTTTTT
CASSQDWGTGELFF
>-|TRBJ2-3|TRBV27|many
TGTGCCAGCAGTGCCTTCGGTTCAAGCACAGATACGCAGTATTTT
CASSAFGSSTDTQYF
>TRBD2|TRBJ2-1|TRBV20-1|many
TGCAGTGCTGACCGCCTGGGAGCGGGAGCAGGCAATGAGCAGTTCTTC
CSADRLGAGAGNEQFF
>-|TRBJ2-6|TRBV4-3|-
TGCGCCAGCAGCCAATCATCAGTGGGTGCAGGGGCCAACGTCCTGACTTTC
CASSQSSVGAGANVLTF
>TRBD2|TRBJ2-7|TRBV3-1|-
TGTGCCAGCAGCCAAGGGACTAGCGGGTGCGAGCAGTACTTC
CASSQGTSGCEQYF
>-|TRBJ2-7|TRBV11-2|-
TGCGCCAGCAGCTTAGATCAAGGGCCCACGACTGTGGACAATGAGCAGTACTTC
CASSLDQGPTTVDNEQYF
>-|TRBJ1-1|TRBV20-1|-
TGCAGTGCCCTGGCTGCTTTCTTT
CSALAAFF
>TRBD2|TRBJ2-7|TRBV20-1|-
TGCAGTGCTAGAGGCACGGGACTAGCGGGAGGCGAGCAGTACTTC
CSARGTGLAGGEQYF
>TRBD2|TRBJ2-1|TRBV5-6|-
TGTGCCAGCAGCGCGGGAGGCCACCTTACCCAGTTCTTC
CASSAGGHLTQFF
>-|TRBJ1-5|TRBV28|-
TGTGCCAGCAGTTTATATCAGGCAGGAGATGTAACCCAGCATTTT
CASSLYQAGDVTQHF
>-|TRBJ2-7|TRBV9|-
TGTGCCAGCAGCGTAGGTCACCAGGAGAGCTCCTACGAGCAGTACTTC
CASSVGHQESSYEQYF
>-|TRBJ2-1|TRBV20-1|-
TGCAGTGCTAGACCCGGGACTCCTTACAATGAGCAGTTCTTC
CSARPGTPYNEQFF
>TRBD2|TRBJ2-3|TRBV5-4|few
TGTGCCAGCAGCTTGGCGCTAGCGGGGGGGGCAGATACGCAGTATTTT
CASSLALAGGADTQYF
>-|TRBJ1-1|TRBV12-3/TRBV12-4|-
TGTGCCAGCAGTTTAGCCAGGGGAGTAGGGTACACTGAAGCTTTCTTT
CASSLARGVGYTEAFF
>-|TRBJ2-5|TRBV5-4|-
TGTGCCAGCAGCCCGACCCCCGGGACCCAAACCAAAGAGACCCAGTACTTC
CASSPTPGTQTKETQYF
>-|TRBJ2-6|TRBV4-3|-
TGCGCCAGCAGCCAGGGTCCGGGACGGATTGTGTCTGGGGCCAACGTCCTGACTTTC
CASSQGPGRIVSGANVLTF
>TRBD1|TRBJ1-1|TRBV20-1|many
TGCAGTGCTACCCGACAGGGTGGGGTGAACACTGAAGCTTTCTTT
CSATRQGGVNTEAFF